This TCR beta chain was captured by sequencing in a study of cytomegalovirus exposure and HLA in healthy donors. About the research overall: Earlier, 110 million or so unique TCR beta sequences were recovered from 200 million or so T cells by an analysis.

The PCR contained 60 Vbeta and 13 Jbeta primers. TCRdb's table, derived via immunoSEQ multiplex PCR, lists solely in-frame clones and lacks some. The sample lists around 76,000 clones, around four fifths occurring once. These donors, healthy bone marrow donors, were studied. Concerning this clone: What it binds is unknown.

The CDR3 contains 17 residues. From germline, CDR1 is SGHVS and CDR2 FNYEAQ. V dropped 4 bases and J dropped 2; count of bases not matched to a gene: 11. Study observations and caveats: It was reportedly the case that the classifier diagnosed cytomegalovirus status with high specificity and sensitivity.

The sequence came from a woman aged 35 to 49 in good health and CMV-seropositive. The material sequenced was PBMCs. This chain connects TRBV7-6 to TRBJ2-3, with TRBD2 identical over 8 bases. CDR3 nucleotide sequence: TGTGCCAGCAGCTCTCCACTAGCGGAGGGAACCACAGATACGCAGTATTTT. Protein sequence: CASSSPLAEGTTDTQYF. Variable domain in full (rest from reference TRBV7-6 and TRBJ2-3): GAGVSQSPRYKVTKRGQDVALRCDPISGHVSLYWYRQALGQGPEFLTYFNYEAQQDKSGLPNDRFSAERPEGSISTLTIQRTEQRDSAMYRCASSSPLAEGTTDTQYFGPGTRLTVL.